The 25 T cell receptor beta chains reported below all come from one sample, sequenced in a study of cytomegalovirus exposure and HLA in healthy donors. Amplification used 60 Vbeta primers and 13 Jbeta primers. TCRdb keeps only in-frame clones here, not all; method: immunoSEQ multiplex PCR. This table has around 120,000 clones, roughly four fifths appearing once. The sequenced material came from PBMCs. The receptors were gathered from a male donor in good health and CMV-seropositive.

The genes are TRBV2 and TRBJ2-5; TRBD2 matches at 7 bases. V trimming: 7 bases; J trimming: 5 bases; junction bases outside the gene matches: 4. The CDR3 consists of 12 residues. The germline CDR1 and CDR2 sequences are SNHLY and FYNNEI. The CDR3 sequence: CASTSGTETQYF. The CDR3 DNA is TGTGCCAGCACGAGCGGGACGGAGACCCAGTACTTC.

The chain combines TRBV9 with TRBJ2-3, with D maybe TRBD2 (5 bases). The V end was cut by 0 bases, the J end by 3 bases, with 11 bases between. CDR3 length equals 15 residues. Germline CDR1 SGDLS, CDR2 YYNGEE. The CDR3 loop reads CASSVGGTGTDTQYF. In nucleotides, the CDR3 is TGTGCCAGCAGCGTAGGAGGAACGGGGACAGATACGCAGTATTTT.

CDR3 protein: CASSIPGQGAYEQYF. The CDR3 coding sequence is TGTGCCAGCAGTATTCCGGGACAGGGGGCTTACGAGCAGTACTTC. This sequence joins TRBV28 and TRBJ2-5, with 12 bases identical to TRBD1. The J call could be wrong; TRBJ2-7 is a better fit for the DNA end. The CDR3 has 15 amino acids. Germline V gene data show CDR1 as MDHEN and CDR2 as SYDVKM.

In its sample, this clone was seen a few times. This chain links TRBV6-6 with TRBJ2-1; 8 bases map to TRBD1. V gave up 10 bases and J gave up 11 bases; unmatched junction bases: 7. There are 11 residues in the CDR3. The V gene's germline CDR1 is MNHNY and CDR2 SVGAGI (reference sequence). In nucleotides, the CDR3 is TGTGCCACGATCGGACAGGGTCAGCAGTTCTTC. This gives the protein CATIGQGQQFF.

The CDR3 nucleotides are TGTGCCAGCAGCTTAGATCAGGGCGGCCAGAACTATGGCTACACCTTC. Protein product: CASSLDQGGQNYGYTF. The rearrangement uses TRBV11-3 and TRBJ1-2, with TRBD1 as a possible D gene (5 bases). The CDR3 spans 16 residues. Trimming stripped 0 bases from V and 2 bases from J, with 13 bases between. Germline V CDR1 and CDR2: SGHNT, YENEEA.

The chain links TRBV4-3 to TRBJ2-2; no firm D call. Germline CDR1 LGHNA, CDR2 YSLEER. Trimming shortened V by 2 bases and J by 6 bases, and 10 bases separated the two germline ends. CDR3 length: 14 residues. This chain's CDR3 is CASSQHYGSGELFF. The CDR3 DNA reads as TGCGCCAGCAGCCAACATTACGGGTCCGGGGAGCTGTTTTTT.

The chain is built from TRBV6-6 and TRBJ2-3; tentative D call: TRBD1 (5 bases). Looked up from germline, CDR1 is MNHNY and CDR2 is SVGAGI (reference sequence). The CDR3 sequence is 14 residues long. The V and J ends lost 3 bases and 6 bases respectively, with 13 bases between them. The CDR3 nucleotides are TGTGCCAGCAGTTATGCAGGGTTATCGGATACGCAGTATTTT. It yields the protein CASSYAGLSDTQYF.

The chain uses TRBV27 and TRBJ1-5; a possible D gene is TRBD1 (6 bases). The V and J ends lost 5 bases and 0 bases respectively, with 20 bases between them. Germline CDR1 reads MNHEY; CDR2 reads SMNVEV (reference sequence). The CDR3 has 18 residues. The CDR3 region is CASSLNARGAYSNQPQHF. The CDR3 nucleotides read TGTGCCAGCAGTCTTAACGCCCGGGGGGCATATAGCAATCAGCCCCAGCATTTT.

V gene TRBV18 combines with J gene TRBJ2-5; D may be TRBD2 (6 bases). The V end was cut by 5 bases, the J end by 5 bases, with 18 bases between. Germline CDR1 KGHSH, CDR2 LQKENI. The CDR3 consists of 15 residues. As DNA, the CDR3 is TGTGCCAGCTCAGGCGTCCGACTCGCGGGGGAGACCCAGTACTTC. Translating it yields CASSGVRLAGETQYF.

This chain uses TRBV19 with TRBJ2-1; 8 bases are a match to TRBD1. Trimming at V came to 0 bases and at J to 6 bases, leaving 4 bases not matched to a gene. There are 15 residues in the CDR3. The V gene's germline CDR1 is LNHDA and CDR2 SQIVND (reference sequence). The DNA for the CDR3 is TGTGCCAGTAGTATAGAGGACAGGGATCCCAATGAGCAGTTCTTC. Encoded protein: CASSIEDRDPNEQFF.

The chain carries TRBV5-1 and TRBJ2-3; D might be TRBD2 (6 bases). With 0 bases removed from V and 0 bases from J, the gap between germline ends came to 8 bases. The CDR3 contains 15 residues. CDR1 SGHRS and CDR2 YFSETQ come from the germline V gene. Here the CDR3 reads CASSLGGTSTDTQYF. The CDR3 region has the DNA TGCGCCAGCAGCTTGGGGGGGACTAGCACAGATACGCAGTATTTT. The variable domain in full, with the rest retrieved from reference TRBV5-1 and TRBJ2-3, is KAGVTQTPRYLIKTRGQQVTLSCSPISGHRSVSWYQQTPGQGLQFLFEYFSETQRNKGNFPGRFSGRQFSNSRSEMNVSTLELGDSALYLCASSLGGTSTDTQYFGPGTRLTVL.

The V gene is TRBV18, the J gene TRBJ2-3; 7 bases align to TRBD2. V lost 1 base, J lost 4 bases, and 2 bases stayed unmatched. Looked up from germline, CDR1 is KGHSH and CDR2 is LQKENI. The CDR3 loop spans 14 amino acids. CDR3 region: CASSPQTSPDTQYF. The DNA of the CDR3 is TGTGCCAGCTCACCACAGACTAGCCCAGATACGCAGTATTTT.

The rearrangement joins TRBV6-5 to TRBJ1-6; D unresolved. CDR1 and CDR2 from the germline V gene are MNHEY and SVGAGI. V was pared by 2 bases and J by 11 bases, with 10 bases between. This CDR3 is built from 13 residues. The CDR3 DNA sequence: TGTGCCAGCAGTTACGAGGGTAGGCCACCCCTCCACTTT. It codes for CASSYEGRPPLHF.

The chain joins TRBV6-1 to TRBJ1-2; no firm D call. The V end was cut by 2 bases, the J end by 8 bases, with 6 bases between. CDR1 is MNHNS and CDR2 is SASEGT in the germline V gene. The CDR3 extends over 11 amino acids. Here the CDR3 reads CASSESEGYTF. The CDR3, as DNA: TGTGCCAGCAGTGAAAGTGAGGGCTACACCTTC.

In this sample, this clone turned up once. This sequence joins TRBV30 and TRBJ1-3; D may be TRBD1 (5 bases). This CDR3 spans 13 amino acids. CDR1 and CDR2 from the germline V gene are GTSNPN and SVGIG (reference sequence). The CDR3 loop is CACGRDSGNTIYF. The CDR3 coding sequence is TGTGCTTGCGGCAGGGACTCTGGAAACACCATATATTTT.

The chain uses TRBV9 and TRBJ2-3, with 7 bases fitting TRBD1. The CDR3 spans 15 residues. Germline V gene data show CDR1 as SGDLS and CDR2 as YYNGEE. J was trimmed by 2 bases and V by 2 bases; bases with no gene match: 5. CDR3 protein: CASSVGTVHTDTQYF. The CDR3 DNA reads as TGTGCCAGCAGCGTCGGGACAGTGCACACAGATACGCAGTATTTT.

This rearrangement joins TRBV19 to TRBJ2-3, with 9 positions matching TRBD2. Germline CDR1 and CDR2: LNHDA and SQIVND (reference sequence). The CDR3 covers 15 residues. The junction had 9 bases not matched to a gene; V was cut back by 6 bases and J by 5 bases. The CDR3 nucleotides are TGTGCCAGTAGCCTCTGGCGGGAGGGCGGAGATACGCAGTATTTT. Its translation: CASSLWREGGDTQYF. Variable domain in full (rest from reference TRBV19 and TRBJ2-3): DGGITQSPKYLFRKEGQNVTLSCEQNLNHDAMYWYRQDPGQGLRLIYYSQIVNDFQKGDIAEGYSVSREKKESFPLTVTSAQKNPTAFYLCASSLWREGGDTQYFGPGTRLTVL.

The rearrangement uses TRBV4-3 and TRBJ2-1; TRBD2 might be the D (5 bases). Trimming shortened V by 0 bases and J by 3 bases, and 15 bases separated the two germline ends. The CDR3 has 17 residues. The germline V gene has CDR1 LGHNA and CDR2 YSLEER. The CDR3 spells CASSQEVGVSGYNEQFF. The CDR3 DNA follows: TGCGCCAGCAGCCAAGAGGTCGGGGTCTCGGGCTACAATGAGCAGTTCTTC.

The V call is TRBV28, the J call TRBJ2-7; 9 nucleotides line up with TRBD1. CDR1 and CDR2 (germline): MDHEN, SYDVKM. This CDR3 comprises 17 residues. J lost 1 base, V lost 6 bases, and 13 bases had no gene match. The CDR3 nucleotides are TGTGCCAGCAGACCGGGACAGGGAGGATCGAGATCCTACGAGCAGTACTTC. Translation: CASRPGQGGSRSYEQYF. Full variable domain (outside the CDR3, taken from reference TRBV28 and TRBJ2-7): DVKVTQSSRYLVKRTGEKVFLECVQDMDHENMFWYRQDPGLGLRLIYFSYDVKMKEKGDIPEGYSVSREKKERFSLILESASTNQTSMYLCASRPGQGGSRSYEQYFGPGTRLTVT.

This clone appeared a single time. The chain employs TRBV6-6 and TRBJ2-6; TRBD1 might be the D (6 bases). The CDR3 consists of 16 residues. The germline V and J ends were trimmed by 5 bases and 0 bases, with 11 bases remaining between them. From germline, CDR1 is MNHNY and CDR2 SVGAGI (reference sequence). This chain's CDR3 is CASSRDISSGANVLTF. CDR3 in DNA: TGTGCCAGCAGTAGGGACATCAGCTCTGGGGCCAACGTCCTGACTTTC.

J is TRBJ2-1 and V is TRBV11-2; no definite D call. The CDR3 is 14 amino acids. V gave up 2 bases and J gave up 8 bases, with 13 bases separating them. CDR1 and CDR2 (germline): SGHAT, FQNNGV. The CDR3 reads CASSLPPMVDEQFF. CDR3 DNA sequence: TGTGCCAGCAGCTTACCCCCTATGGTTGATGAGCAGTTCTTC.

V is TRBV5-1 and J is TRBJ2-3; D is perhaps TRBD2 (5 bases). V dropped 4 bases and J dropped 0 bases, with 15 bases sitting between them. CDR1 and CDR2 from the germline V gene are SGHRS and YFSETQ. CDR3 length equals 16 residues. This CDR3 is CASSLHTSSSTDTQYF. The CDR3 region has the DNA TGCGCCAGCAGCCTTCATACTAGTTCTAGCACAGATACGCAGTATTTT.

This sequence joins TRBV10-3 and TRBJ1-1; the match to TRBD1 covers 7 bases. V lost 6 bases, J lost 6 bases, and 13 bases stayed unmatched. CDR3 length: 15 residues. Germline V CDR1 and CDR2: ENHRY, SYGVKD. CDR3 sequence (DNA): TGTGCCATCAGCCACCCCACCAGGGGGGTCGCTGAAGCTTTCTTT. Translation: CAISHPTRGVAEAFF.

The gene calls are TRBV4-3 and TRBJ2-5; 7 nucleotides match TRBD1. CDR1 is LGHNA and CDR2 is YSLEER in the germline V gene. There are 15 residues in the CDR3. Trimming at V came to 1 base and at J to 3 bases, leaving 5 bases not matched to a gene. The CDR3 coding sequence is TGCGCCAGCAGCCAAGTGGGGACAGAGAAAGAGACCCAGTACTTC. Translating it yields CASSQVGTEKETQYF.

The CDR3 sequence: CSVDRGRGSDTQYF. CDR3 nucleotide sequence: TGCAGCGTTGATCGCGGGAGAGGATCAGATACGCAGTATTTT. The chain is built from TRBV29-1 and TRBJ2-3; 7 bases align to TRBD2. Trimming took 3 bases from V and 4 from J; bases not matched to a gene: 7. Germline V gene sequence: CDR1 SQVTM, CDR2 ANQGSEA. The CDR3 runs to 14 residues.